The 17 T cell receptor beta chains listed next were all sequenced from one sample in a study of HIV-infected patients and healthy controls. About 550 ng RNA was reverse transcribed with alpha and beta constant-region primers. Using multiplexing indices, alpha and beta chain libraries were generated apart by chain-specific third strand synthesis. MiXCR, applied by TCRdb to the 5' RACE reads, yields one record per CDR3 protein. The data show around 20,000 distinct CDR3 sequences, more than 7.5% seen once. Roughly three months, about 14 weeks, into antiretroviral therapy, follow-up blood was collected. The repertoire came from unfractionated whole blood and reflected all unsorted peripheral T cells. Sequenced material: blood, taken during antiretroviral therapy. All receptors come from an adult with HIV infection.

A few counts support this clonotype. J is TRBJ2-2 and V is TRBV28, with 9 bases lining up with TRBD2. Germline V gene data show CDR1 as MDHEN and CDR2 as SYDVKM. Trimming removed 11 bases from V and 1 base from J; junction bases left unmatched: 5. This CDR3 has 14 amino acids. CDR3 DNA sequence: TGTGCCGCCCATAGCGGGAGGAACACCGGGGAGCTGTTTTTT. Its translation: CAAHSGRNTGELFF.

This clonotype showed up many times. J is TRBJ2-5 and V is TRBV13; 7 nucleotides line up with TRBD1. Germline trimming cut 5 bases from V and 2 bases from J; bases unmatched to any gene: 8. The length of the CDR3 is 15 residues. Germline CDR1 and CDR2: PRHDT and FYEKMQ (reference sequence). The CDR3 nucleotides read TGTGCCAGCAGCCCCAGGACAGGACGACAAGAGACCCAGTACTTC. It specifies CASSPRTGRQETQYF. Full variable domain (remainder filled in from reference TRBV13 and TRBJ2-5): AAGVIQSPRHLIKEKRETATLKCYPIPRHDTVYWYQQGPGQDPQFLISFYEKMQSDKGSIPDRFSAQQFSDYHSELNMSSLELGDSALYFCASSPRTGRQETQYFGPGTRLLVL.

This clonotype came up many times. This CDR3 is CAWKTGSYEQYF. The DNA of the CDR3 is TGTGCCTGGAAAACAGGGTCCTACGAGCAGTACTTC. This chain links TRBV30 with TRBJ2-7; a possible D gene is TRBD1 (6 bases). This CDR3 has 12 residues. V lost 4 bases and J lost 1, with 8 bases in between. Germline V CDR1 and CDR2: GTSNPN, SVGIG (reference sequence).

This clonotype was recorded many times. The chain recombines TRBV20-1 with TRBJ2-7; 7 bases agree with TRBD1. The V gene's germline CDR1 is DFQATT and CDR2 SNEGSKA (reference sequence). The length of the CDR3 is 12 residues. CDR3 DNA sequence: TGCAGCGTCCGACAGGGTTACTACGAGCAGTACTTC. Protein: CSVRQGYYEQYF.

This clonotype was counted at least ten times. The chain has TRBV20-1 and TRBJ1-4; D is uncertain. Trimming pared 4 bases from V and 1 base from J, leaving 4 bases between. There are 12 residues in the CDR3. Germline values: CDR1 DFQATT, CDR2 SNEGSKA (reference sequence). The CDR3 spells CSATKTNEKLFF. The CDR3 DNA is TGCAGTGCTACAAAAACTAATGAAAAACTGTTTTTT.

This clonotype was detected ten times or more. The V and J genes are TRBV29-1 and TRBJ2-3, with a possible D match to TRBD1 (6 bases). Trimming left V 1 base short and J 1 base short, with 21 bases between. The CDR3 is 18 residues long. CDR1 is SQVTM and CDR2 is ANQGSEA in the germline V gene. CDR3 coding DNA: TGCAGCGTTGAAGGGAAGGGGGTTTTATTAAATGGCACAGATACGCAGTATTTT. Its protein is CSVEGKGVLLNGTDTQYF.

This clonotype was recorded many times. The chain carries TRBV2 and TRBJ2-1; maybe TRBD2 (6 bases). From germline, CDR1 is SNHLY and CDR2 FYNNEI. Trimming removed 4 bases at V and 13 bases at J, with 11 bases between. This CDR3 region has 11 residues. The CDR3 loop reads CASSVGEDQFF. CDR3 in DNA: TGTGCCAGCAGTGTCGGGGAGGACCAGTTCTTC.

This clonotype is categorized as medium-sized. The gene calls are TRBV28 and TRBJ1-2; 9 bases map to TRBD1. Germline loops: CDR1 MDHEN, CDR2 SYDVKM. This CDR3 comprises 15 residues. Trimming cost V 6 bases and J 4 bases; bases outside gene matches: 9. The CDR3 is CASSPYSQGAYGYTF. In nucleotides, the CDR3 is TGTGCCAGCAGCCCCTACTCACAGGGGGCCTATGGCTACACCTTC.

This clonotype showed up many times. The rearrangement uses TRBV6-5 and TRBJ2-1; D is ambiguous. With 2 bases removed from V and 9 bases from J, the gap between germline ends came to 14 bases. CDR1 and CDR2 (germline): MNHEY, SVGAGI. The CDR3 contains 14 residues. In DNA, the CDR3 is TGTGCCAGCAGTTACCCCAAGTTGGGATCTGAGCAGTTCTTC. Protein product: CASSYPKLGSEQFF.

This clonotype was seen repeatedly, ten times or more. V usage is TRBV5-1 and J usage is TRBJ2-1; a weak D match, TRBD1 (5 bases). Trimming left V 3 bases short and J 4 bases short, with 11 bases between. The CDR3 consists of 14 residues. CDR1 is SGHRS, CDR2 YFSETQ, per germline. The CDR3 reads CASSSQTAYNEQFF. The CDR3 DNA reads as TGCGCCAGCAGCTCTCAGACAGCTTACAATGAGCAGTTCTTC.

This clonotype was recorded many times. This chain joins TRBV18 and TRBJ1-1, with 8 bases fitting TRBD1. The ends lost 1 base at V and 3 bases at J; junction bases unmatched: 4. Germline lookup yields CDR1 KGHSH and CDR2 LQKENI. This CDR3 is 15 amino acids long. In nucleotides, the CDR3 is TGTGCCAGCTCACCACGGACAGGGTCGCACACTGAAGCTTTCTTT. It specifies CASSPRTGSHTEAFF.

This clonotype occurred many times. The chain links TRBV6-5 to TRBJ2-1, with 10 nucleotides matching TRBD1. CDR1 and CDR2 from the germline V gene are MNHEY and SVGAGI. The CDR3 extends over 15 amino acids. J gave up 6 bases and V 7 bases, and 9 bases lay outside the gene matches. The DNA for the CDR3 is TGTGCCAGCAATAAACCCGGGACAGGGGTCAATGAGCAGTTCTTC. Amino acid sequence: CASNKPGTGVNEQFF.

This clonotype was observed many times. The rearrangement uses TRBV2 and TRBJ2-1; TRBD2 agrees at 14 bases. The germline V gene has CDR1 SNHLY and CDR2 FYNNEI. The CDR3 consists of 15 residues. Germline trimming cut 8 bases from V and 8 bases from J; bases unmatched to any gene: 8. For the CDR3, the DNA is TGTGCCAGCTCAAGGACTAGCGGGAGGTTCGATGAGCAGTTCTTC. As protein: CASSRTSGRFDEQFF.

In its sample, this clonotype ranks as medium-sized. The genes are TRBV6-4 and TRBJ1-1; TRBD1 matches 7 bases. This CDR3 contains 14 residues. The trim removed 6 bases at V and 1 base at J, leaving 5 bases unmatched. CDR1 MRHNA and CDR2 SNTAGT come from the germline V gene. Here the CDR3 DNA reads TGTGCCAGCAGAAACGGACAGGAGAACACTGAAGCTTTCTTT. Protein: CASRNGQENTEAFF.

This clonotype was seen at least ten times. This sequence joins TRBV7-8 and TRBJ2-5, with a weak D call TRBD1 (5 bases). CDR3 length: 14 amino acids. The germline CDR1 and CDR2 sequences are SGHVS and FQNEAQ. V was trimmed by 3 bases and J by 2 bases, leaving 10 bases between them. In DNA form, the CDR3 reads TGTGCCAGCAGCTTTCGACAGCCACAAGAGACCCAGTACTTC. Protein product: CASSFRQPQETQYF.

In its sample, this clonotype was seen many times. The V gene is TRBV20-1, the J gene TRBJ2-1; 8 nucleotides match TRBD2. After removal of 1 base from V and 7 bases from J, the junction contained 6 bases not matched to a gene. This CDR3 is built from 14 residues. Germline V gives CDR1 DFQATT, CDR2 SNEGSKA (reference sequence). CDR3 in DNA: TGCAGTGCTAGAGGACAGCGGGGGAAGAATGAGCAGTTCTTC. It translates to CSARGQRGKNEQFF.

This clonotype was detected ten times or more. The J gene is TRBJ1-1, the V gene TRBV15; D possibly corresponds to TRBD1 (6 bases). V lost 5 bases and J 6 bases, leaving 13 bases between the germline ends. The CDR3 length is 13 residues. CDR1 is LNHNV, CDR2 YYDKDF, per germline (reference sequence). The CDR3 here is CATSPPGGPEAFF. The DNA of the CDR3 is TGTGCCACCAGCCCCCCGGGGGGCCCTGAAGCTTTCTTT. The full variable domain, its missing parts supplied by reference TRBV15 and TRBJ1-1, is DAMVIQNPRYQVTQFGKPVTLSCSQTLNHNVMYWYQQKSSQAPKLLFHYYDKDFNNEADTPDNFQSRRPNTSFCFLDIRSPGLGDTAMYLCATSPPGGPEAFFGQGTRLTVV.